Presented here are 28 T cell receptor beta chains from one specimen sequenced in a study of T cells in localized non-small cell lung cancer. The table came from immunoSEQ multiplex PCR; TCRdb's copy has only in-frame clones and leaves some out. The table records a few thousand clones, roughly 24% of them present only once. The sample in question was lung tumor tissue, obtained before any cancer treatment. The receptors originated from a man aged 35-69 years with stage II squamous cell lung carcinoma.

This clone has more than one count but fewer than ten. The chain couples TRBV9 to TRBJ2-7; tentatively, D is TRBD1 (5 bases). Germline V gene lookup returns CDR1 SGDLS and CDR2 YYNGEE. The V gene lost 7 bases and the J gene lost 6 bases, with 17 bases spanning the gap. The CDR3 length is 13 residues. CDR3 sequence reads: CASPAAGLSEQYF. The DNA of the CDR3 is TGTGCCAGCCCTGCGGCAGGGTTATCCGAGCAGTACTTC.

The chain joins TRBV18 to TRBJ2-1, with D perhaps TRBD2 (5 bases). CDR1 is KGHSH, CDR2 LQKENI, per germline. Trimming removed 3 bases from V and 8 bases from J, with 17 bases in between. This CDR3 is built from 15 residues. The CDR3 here is CASSPDHPLSDEQFF. CDR3 bases: TGTGCCAGCTCACCCGACCATCCACTTAGCGATGAGCAGTTCTTC.

This clone was found a few times. The chain is built from TRBV11-3 and TRBJ2-7, with D unresolved. The germline V gene has CDR1 SGHNT and CDR2 YENEEA. V shed 5 bases and J shed 3 bases, with 17 bases lying between them. The CDR3 totals 15 residues. Here the CDR3 DNA reads TGTGCCAGCAGCCCGGATCTGGGCAGCTTCTACGAGCAGTACTTC. As protein: CASSPDLGSFYEQYF.

V gene TRBV28 combines with J gene TRBJ2-7, with D possibly matching TRBD2 (5 bases). CDR3 size: 13 residues. Germline CDR1 MDHEN, CDR2 SYDVKM. Trimming left V 3 bases short and J 6 bases short, with 12 bases between. Here the CDR3 reads CASSFERRSEQYF. CDR3 in DNA: TGTGCCAGCAGTTTCGAACGGAGGTCCGAGCAGTACTTC.

The rearrangement joins TRBV4-1 to TRBJ2-1; a weak D match, TRBD1 (5 bases). CDR1 is MGHRA, CDR2 YSYEKL, per germline. This CDR3 contains 13 residues. V dropped 4 bases and J dropped 5 bases, with 9 bases sitting between them. CDR3: CASSPRQNNEQFF. CDR3 nucleotides: TGCGCCAGCAGCCCGAGACAGAACAATGAGCAGTTCTTC.

Regarding this clone: The junction departs from germline at one end; a sequencing error may be responsible. The rearrangement joins TRBV11-3 to TRBJ2-7; D is uncertain. CDR1 and CDR2 from the germline V gene are SGHNT and YENEEA. The CDR3 extends over 17 amino acids. The DNA of the CDR3 is TGTGCTAGCAGCCACCAGGCAGACCTAATGATAACCTACGAGCAGTACTTC. Amino acids: CASSHQADLMITYEQYF.

This clone was detected a few times. V and J are TRBV11-3 and TRBJ2-7; 10 bases match TRBD1. Trimming cost V 1 base and J 3 bases; bases outside gene matches: 0. This CDR3 spans 14 amino acids. Germline CDR1 SGHNT, CDR2 YENEEA. CDR3 sequence reads: CASSLGTGGYEQYF. The CDR3 DNA reads as TGTGCCAGCAGCTTAGGGACAGGGGGCTACGAGCAGTACTTC.

This clone was recorded a few times. The chain carries TRBV6-8 and TRBJ1-5; TRBD1 is a possible D gene (6 bases). The CDR3 is 15 residues long. Germline loops: CDR1 MNHGY, CDR2 SAAAGT. With 6 bases removed from V and 0 bases from J, the gap between germline ends came to 12 bases. The DNA for the CDR3 is TGTGCCAGCAGAAAGGGGGATTATAGCAATCAGCCCCAGCATTTT. Translation gives CASRKGDYSNQPQHF.

A few counts support this clone. The chain employs TRBV19 and TRBJ2-5; D ambiguous. Per germline, CDR1 LNHDA and CDR2 SQIVND (reference sequence). The CDR3 runs 14 residues. The V end lost 1 base, the J end lost 3 bases, and 9 bases lay between the germline ends. CDR3 in amino acids: CASSIGVVEETQYF. CDR3 bases: TGTGCCAGTAGTATAGGGGTTGTGGAAGAGACCCAGTACTTC.

This clone was seen a few times. This chain connects TRBV18 to TRBJ1-1, with a possible D match to TRBD1 (6 bases). The CDR3 loop spans 13 amino acids. Germline values: CDR1 KGHSH, CDR2 LQKENI. Trimming pared 5 bases from V and 4 bases from J, leaving 11 bases between. This chain's CDR3 is CASSTQGATEAFF. As DNA, the CDR3 is TGTGCCAGCTCAACACAGGGTGCCACTGAAGCTTTCTTT.

The V and J genes are TRBV25-1 and TRBJ1-1, with D maybe TRBD1 (5 bases). CDR1 MGHDK and CDR2 SYGVNS come from the germline V gene. Trimming removed 6 bases at V and 4 bases at J, with 18 bases between. CDR3 length: 15 residues. CDR3 nucleotides: TGTGCCAGCAGCCTTGGGAGGGCTCAGGGCACTGAAGCTTTCTTT. Translated, it gives CASSLGRAQGTEAFF.

The chain links TRBV18 to TRBJ2-3; the match to TRBD1 covers 9 bases. Trimming at V came to 5 bases and at J to 5 bases, leaving 8 bases not matched to a gene. The germline V gene encodes CDR1 KGHSH and CDR2 LQKENI. The CDR3 loop spans 15 amino acids. The CDR3 sequence is CASSATGGAVDTQYF. DNA for the CDR3: TGTGCCAGCTCAGCTACAGGGGGCGCGGTAGATACGCAGTATTTT.

This clone is labeled as medium-sized. This chain uses TRBV6-8 with TRBJ2-7; 9 nucleotides line up with TRBD2. After removal of 6 bases from V and 7 bases from J, the junction contained 7 bases not matched to a gene. There are 13 residues in the CDR3. CDR1 is MNHGY, CDR2 SAAAGT, per germline. The CDR3 bases are TGTGCCAGCAGGAAATTAGCGGGAGTGGAGCAGTACTTC. Its protein product is CASRKLAGVEQYF.

The table lists this clone with a few counts. The V call is TRBV9, the J call TRBJ1-2, with D tentatively TRBD1 (5 bases). Trimming removed 5 bases from V and 2 bases from J, with 13 bases in between. Germline CDR1 and CDR2: SGDLS and YYNGEE. This CDR3 contains 14 residues. CDR3 sequence reads: CASSGTAVNYGYTF. The CDR3 coding sequence is TGTGCCAGCAGTGGGACGGCCGTCAACTATGGCTACACCTTC.

V and J are TRBV28 and TRBJ2-7; TRBD1 or TRBD2 may be the D gene (5 bases each). This CDR3 has 12 amino acids. The germline V and J ends were trimmed by 5 bases and 3 bases, with 8 bases remaining between them. Germline V gene sequence: CDR1 MDHEN, CDR2 SYDVKM. The CDR3 coding sequence is TGTGCCAGCAGTCGGGGCGACTACGAGCAGTACTTC. Its translation: CASSRGDYEQYF.

CDR3 DNA: TGTGCCAGCAGTGAGGACAGGATTGGGCAGCCCCAGCATTTT. This codes for CASSEDRIGQPQHF. This chain uses TRBV6-8 with TRBJ1-5, with TRBD1 matching over 7 bases. Germline CDR1 reads MNHGY; CDR2 reads SAAAGT. The V gene end was trimmed by 5 bases and the J gene end by 7 bases; junction bases not matched to a gene: 8. The CDR3 is 14 residues long.

This sequence joins TRBV11-3 and TRBJ2-3; 9 positions agree with TRBD2. V lost 3 bases to trimming and J lost 4 bases; unmatched junction nucleotides: 8. The CDR3 is 16 amino acids. Germline V CDR1 and CDR2: SGHNT, YENEEA. The CDR3 spells CASSLGGGRGADTQYF. The CDR3 bases are TGTGCCAGCAGCTTGGGAGGCGGGAGGGGGGCAGATACGCAGTATTTT.

The V and J genes are TRBV6-8 and TRBJ1-5; D gene ambiguous. The CDR3 loop spans 16 amino acids. Germline CDR1 and CDR2: MNHGY and SAAAGT. The V and J ends lost 4 bases and 0 bases respectively, with 13 bases between them. This chain's CDR3 is CASSFAGPYSNQPQHF. The CDR3 nucleotides read TGTGCCAGCAGTTTCGCCGGACCTTATAGCAATCAGCCCCAGCATTTT.

This clone was found a few times. The CDR3 sequence: CASSRTGGLINTDTQYF. CDR3 nucleotide sequence: TGTGCCAGCAGTCGTACTGGGGGGCTAATCAACACAGATACGCAGTATTTT. This rearrangement joins TRBV6-8 to TRBJ2-3; D is tentatively TRBD1 or TRBD2 (6 bases each). Trimming left V 5 bases short and J 2 bases short, with 20 bases between. This CDR3 has 17 residues. CDR1 is MNHGY, CDR2 SAAAGT, per germline.

Only a few counts were recorded for this clone. The chain has TRBV6-8 and TRBJ2-1; D is possibly TRBD2 (7 bases). Germline V gene sequence: CDR1 MNHGY, CDR2 SAAAGT. This CDR3 is 16 amino acids long. The V gene lost 7 bases and the J gene lost 4 bases, with 20 bases spanning the gap. CDR3 sequence: CASKGGLGGQYNEQFF. As DNA, the CDR3 is TGTGCCAGCAAGGGCGGACTGGGGGGGCAGTACAATGAGCAGTTCTTC.

J is TRBJ2-3 and V is TRBV6-8, with 8 bases identical to TRBD2. Germline trimming cut 0 bases from V and 5 bases from J; bases unmatched to any gene: 4. The germline V gene has CDR1 MNHGY and CDR2 SAAAGT. CDR3 length: 15 residues. The CDR3 sequence: CASSYSETSVDTQYF. DNA for the CDR3: TGTGCCAGCAGTTACTCTGAGACTAGCGTAGATACGCAGTATTTT.

J is TRBJ2-1 and V is TRBV19, with D uncertain. The CDR3 loop spans 13 amino acids. Trimming shortened V by 3 bases and J by 4 bases, and 7 bases separated the two germline ends. Germline lookup yields CDR1 LNHDA and CDR2 SQIVND (reference sequence). CDR3 nucleotide sequence: TGTGCCAGTAGTATGGCCCTTTACAATGAGCAGTTCTTC. Protein: CASSMALYNEQFF.

This chain joins TRBV6-8 and TRBJ2-5, with no clear D. Germline V lookup: CDR1 MNHGY, CDR2 SAAAGT. Trimming pared 6 bases from V and 9 bases from J, leaving 14 bases between. The CDR3 is 12 residues long. In DNA, the CDR3 is TGTGCCAGCAGCAGACAAGTCATGGCCCAGTACTTC. Amino acids: CASSRQVMAQYF.

This clone was found a few times. This chain connects TRBV30 to TRBJ1-1; D perhaps matches TRBD1 (6 bases). Per germline, CDR1 GTSNPN and CDR2 SVGIG (reference sequence). V was cut by 3 bases and J by 2 bases, with 22 bases left in between. This CDR3 is 17 amino acids long. In DNA, the CDR3 is TGTGCCTGGAGCGTAATAGAGGATAGACAGGCCAACACTGAAGCTTTCTTT. Its protein is CAWSVIEDRQANTEAFF.

V is TRBV11-3 and J is TRBJ2-2, with 8 positions matching TRBD1. The V gene's germline CDR1 is SGHNT and CDR2 YENEEA. The CDR3 has 16 amino acids. J lost 6 bases, V lost 1 base, and 7 bases had no gene match. The CDR3 is CASSLVPGGYSGELFF. The CDR3 DNA sequence: TGTGCCAGCAGCTTAGTCCCAGGGGGCTATTCCGGGGAGCTGTTTTTT.

This clone has only a few counts. The chain links TRBV5-1 to TRBJ2-7; 10 nucleotides match TRBD2. V gave up 0 bases and J gave up 5 bases; unmatched junction bases: 8. The length of the CDR3 is 16 residues. The germline V gene has CDR1 SGHRS and CDR2 YFSETQ. CDR3 nucleotide sequence: TGCGCCAGCAGCTTGGTTCTAGCGGGAGTATTAGACGAGCAGTACTTC. This encodes CASSLVLAGVLDEQYF.

V gene TRBV30 combines with J gene TRBJ2-7; 8 positions agree with TRBD1. Germline lookup yields CDR1 GTSNPN and CDR2 SVGIG (reference sequence). The CDR3 extends over 13 amino acids. Germline trimming cut 7 bases from V and 1 base from J; bases unmatched to any gene: 6. CDR3 DNA sequence: TGTGCCTCCGGGACAGGAAATTCCTACGAGCAGTACTTC. Translation: CASGTGNSYEQYF. Full variable domain (outside the CDR3, taken from reference TRBV30 and TRBJ2-7): SQTIHQWPATLVQPVGSPLSLECTVEGTSNPNLYWYRQAAGRGLQLLFYSVGIGQISSEVPQNLSASRPQDRQFILSSKKLLLSDSGFYLCASGTGNSYEQYFGPGTRLTVT.

This clone is large within its sample. The chain uses TRBV6-8 and TRBJ2-7; D perhaps matches TRBD1 (6 bases). CDR1 MNHGY and CDR2 SAAAGT come from the germline V gene. The CDR3 spans 13 residues. V lost 7 bases and J lost 2, with 12 bases in between. The CDR3 protein is CASKDSPTYEQYF. In nucleotides, the CDR3 is TGTGCCAGCAAGGACAGTCCAACCTACGAGCAGTACTTC.